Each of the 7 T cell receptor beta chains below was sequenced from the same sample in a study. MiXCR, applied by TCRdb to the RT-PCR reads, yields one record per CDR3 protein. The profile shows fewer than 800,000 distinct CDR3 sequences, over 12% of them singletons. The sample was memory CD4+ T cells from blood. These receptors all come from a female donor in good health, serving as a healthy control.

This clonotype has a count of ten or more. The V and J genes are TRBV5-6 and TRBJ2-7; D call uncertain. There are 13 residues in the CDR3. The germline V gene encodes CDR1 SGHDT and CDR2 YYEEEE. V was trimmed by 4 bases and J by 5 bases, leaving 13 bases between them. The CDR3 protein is CASSPQSLHEQYF. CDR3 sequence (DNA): TGTGCCAGCAGCCCGCAGTCTCTCCACGAGCAGTACTTC. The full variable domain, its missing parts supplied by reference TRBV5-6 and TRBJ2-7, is DAGVTQSPTHLIKTRGQQVTLRCSPKSGHDTVSWYQQALGQGPQFIFQYYEEEERQRGNFPDRFSGHQFPNYSSELNVNALLLGDSALYLCASSPQSLHEQYFGPGTRLTVT.

The DNA of the CDR3 is TGTGCCAGCTCACCACGGGACGGCGAAGCTTTCTTT. The encoded protein is CASSPRDGEAFF. The rearrangement uses TRBV18 and TRBJ1-1, with a weak D call TRBD1 (5 bases). This CDR3 region has 12 residues. The germline V gene has CDR1 KGHSH and CDR2 LQKENI. V dropped 1 base and J dropped 8 bases, with 8 bases sitting between them.

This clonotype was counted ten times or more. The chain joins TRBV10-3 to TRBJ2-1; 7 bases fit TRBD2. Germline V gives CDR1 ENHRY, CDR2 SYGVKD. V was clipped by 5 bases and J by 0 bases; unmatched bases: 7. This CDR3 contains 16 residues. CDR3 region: CAISSMASGSYNEQFF. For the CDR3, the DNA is TGTGCCATCAGTTCGATGGCTAGCGGCTCCTACAATGAGCAGTTCTTC.

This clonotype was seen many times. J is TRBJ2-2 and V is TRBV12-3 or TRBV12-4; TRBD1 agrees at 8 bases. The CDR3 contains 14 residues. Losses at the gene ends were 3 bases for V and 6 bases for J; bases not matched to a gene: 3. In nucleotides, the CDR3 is TGTGCCAGCAGTTTTTCACAGGGGGCCGGGGAGCTGTTTTTT. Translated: CASSFSQGAGELFF.

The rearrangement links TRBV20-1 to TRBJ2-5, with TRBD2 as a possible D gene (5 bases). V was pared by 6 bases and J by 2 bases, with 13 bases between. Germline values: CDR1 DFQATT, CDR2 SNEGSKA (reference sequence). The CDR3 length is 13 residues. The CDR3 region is CSAWTPTQETQYF. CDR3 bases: TGCAGTGCCTGGACTCCCACACAAGAGACCCAGTACTTC.

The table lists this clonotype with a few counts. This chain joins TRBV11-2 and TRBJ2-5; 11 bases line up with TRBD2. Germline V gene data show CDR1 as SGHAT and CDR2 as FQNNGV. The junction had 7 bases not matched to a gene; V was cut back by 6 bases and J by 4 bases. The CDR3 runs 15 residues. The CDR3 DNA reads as TGTGCCAGCAGACGACTAGCGGGACTTAGAGAGACCCAGTACTTC. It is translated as CASRRLAGLRETQYF. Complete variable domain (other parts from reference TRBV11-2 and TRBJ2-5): EAGVAQSPRYKIIEKRQSVAFWCNPISGHATLYWYQQILGQGPKLLIQFQNNGVVDDSQLPKDRFSAERLKGVDSTLKIQPAKLEDSAVYLCASRRLAGLRETQYFGPGTRLLVL.

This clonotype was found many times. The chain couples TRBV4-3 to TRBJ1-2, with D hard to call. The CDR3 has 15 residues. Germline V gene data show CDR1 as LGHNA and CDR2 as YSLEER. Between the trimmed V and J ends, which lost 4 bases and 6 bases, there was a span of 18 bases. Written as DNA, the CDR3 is TGCGCCAGCAGCCGTACTACTAAGAGGTTGGATGGCTACACCTTC. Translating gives CASSRTTKRLDGYTF.